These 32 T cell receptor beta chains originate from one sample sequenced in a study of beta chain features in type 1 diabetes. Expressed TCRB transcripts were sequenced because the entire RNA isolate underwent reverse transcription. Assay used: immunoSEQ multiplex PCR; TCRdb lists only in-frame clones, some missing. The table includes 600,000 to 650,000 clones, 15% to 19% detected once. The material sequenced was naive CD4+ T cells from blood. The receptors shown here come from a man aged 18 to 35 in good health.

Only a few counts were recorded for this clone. CDR3 protein: CSVADTYQPQHF. CDR3 coding DNA: TGCAGCGTTGCGGACACTTATCAGCCCCAGCATTTT. The chain couples TRBV29-1 to TRBJ1-5, with a possible D match to TRBD1 (5 bases). Germline CDR1 SQVTM, CDR2 ANQGSEA. The V end was cut by 4 bases, the J end by 5 bases, with 9 bases between. The CDR3 has 12 amino acids.

DNA for the CDR3: TGCGCCAGCAGCTTGGTTCGGCAGGGTAACACCGGGGAGCTGTTTTTT. Its protein product is CASSLVRQGNTGELFF. The gene calls are TRBV5-1 and TRBJ2-2, with D perhaps matching TRBD1 (5 bases). From germline, CDR1 is SGHRS and CDR2 YFSETQ. The CDR3 is 16 residues long. With 0 bases removed from V and 2 bases from J, the gap between germline ends came to 11 bases.

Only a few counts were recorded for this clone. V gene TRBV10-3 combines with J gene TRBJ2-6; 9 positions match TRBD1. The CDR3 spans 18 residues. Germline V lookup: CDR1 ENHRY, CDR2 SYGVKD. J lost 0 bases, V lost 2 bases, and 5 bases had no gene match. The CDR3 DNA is TGTGCCATCAGTGAGCGGGACAGGGCCCCCTCTGGGGCCAACGTCCTGACTTTC. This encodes CAISERDRAPSGANVLTF.

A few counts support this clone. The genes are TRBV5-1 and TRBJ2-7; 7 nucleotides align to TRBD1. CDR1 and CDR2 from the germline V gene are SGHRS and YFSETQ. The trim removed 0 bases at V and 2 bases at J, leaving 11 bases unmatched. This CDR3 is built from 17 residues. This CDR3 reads CASSLAFLTGLTYEQYF. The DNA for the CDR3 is TGCGCCAGCAGCTTGGCCTTCCTGACAGGGCTTACCTACGAGCAGTACTTC. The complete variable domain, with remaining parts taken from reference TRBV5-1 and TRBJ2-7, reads KAGVTQTPRYLIKTRGQQVTLSCSPISGHRSVSWYQQTPGQGLQFLFEYFSETQRNKGNFPGRFSGRQFSNSRSEMNVSTLELGDSALYLCASSLAFLTGLTYEQYFGPGTRLTVT.

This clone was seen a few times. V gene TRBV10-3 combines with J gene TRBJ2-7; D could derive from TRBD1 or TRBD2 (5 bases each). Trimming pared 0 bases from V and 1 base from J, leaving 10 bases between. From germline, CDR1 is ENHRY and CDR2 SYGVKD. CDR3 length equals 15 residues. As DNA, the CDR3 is TGTGCCATCAGTGAGTCGTGGGGCGGGTCCTACGAGCAGTACTTC. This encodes CAISESWGGSYEQYF.

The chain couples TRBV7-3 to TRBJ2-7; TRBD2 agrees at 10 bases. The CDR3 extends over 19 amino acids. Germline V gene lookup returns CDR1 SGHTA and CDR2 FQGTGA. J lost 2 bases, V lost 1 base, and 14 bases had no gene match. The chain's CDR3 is CASSLMTGAGLAEPYEQYF. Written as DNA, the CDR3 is TGTGCCAGCAGCTTAATGACAGGGGCTGGACTAGCGGAACCCTACGAGCAGTACTTC.

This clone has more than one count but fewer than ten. CDR3 nucleotides: TGTGCCAGCAGCCGGGCCCGGACAGATACGCAGTATTTT. It is translated as CASSRARTDTQYF. The rearrangement joins TRBV5-4 to TRBJ2-3; no clear D gene. V was trimmed by 4 bases and J by 3 bases, leaving 9 bases between them. Germline V gene data show CDR1 as SGHNT and CDR2 as YYREEE (reference sequence). This CDR3 has 13 amino acids. Filled out from reference TRBV5-4 and TRBJ2-3, the complete variable domain reads ETGVTQSPTHLIKTRGQQVTLRCSSQSGHNTVSWYQQALGQGPQFIFQYYREEENGRGNFPPRFSGLQFPNYSSELNVNALELDDSALYLCASSRARTDTQYFGPGTRLTVL.

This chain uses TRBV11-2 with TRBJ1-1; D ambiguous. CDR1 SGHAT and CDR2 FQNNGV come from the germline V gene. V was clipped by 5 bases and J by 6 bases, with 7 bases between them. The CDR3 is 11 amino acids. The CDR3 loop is CASSLTPEAFF. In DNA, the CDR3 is TGTGCCAGCAGCCTCACCCCTGAAGCTTTCTTT.

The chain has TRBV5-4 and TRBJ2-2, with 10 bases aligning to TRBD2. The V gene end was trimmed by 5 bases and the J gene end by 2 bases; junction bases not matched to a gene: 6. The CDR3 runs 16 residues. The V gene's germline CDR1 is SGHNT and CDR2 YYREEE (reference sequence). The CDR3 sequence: CASSTGLAKNTGELFF. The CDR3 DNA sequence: TGTGCCAGCAGTACGGGACTAGCGAAAAACACCGGGGAGCTGTTTTTT.

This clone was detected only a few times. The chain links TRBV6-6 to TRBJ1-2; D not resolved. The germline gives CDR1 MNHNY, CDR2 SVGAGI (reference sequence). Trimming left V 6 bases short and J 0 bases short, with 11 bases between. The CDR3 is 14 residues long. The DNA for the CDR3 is TGTGCCAGCAGACCCCCCGGAGCTAACTATGGCTACACCTTC. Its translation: CASRPPGANYGYTF.

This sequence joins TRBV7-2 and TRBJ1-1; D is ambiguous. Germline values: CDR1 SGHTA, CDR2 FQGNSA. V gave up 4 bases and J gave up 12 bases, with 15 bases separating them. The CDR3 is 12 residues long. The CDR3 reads CASSSRSRRPFF. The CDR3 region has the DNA TGTGCCAGCAGCTCTCGCTCCCGACGGCCTTTCTTT. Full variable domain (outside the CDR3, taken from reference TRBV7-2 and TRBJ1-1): GAGVSQSPSNKVTEKGKDVELRCDPISGHTALYWYRQSLGQGLEFLIYFQGNSAPDKSGLPSDRFSAERTGGSVSTLTIQRTQQEDSAVYLCASSSRSRRPFFGQGTRLTVV.

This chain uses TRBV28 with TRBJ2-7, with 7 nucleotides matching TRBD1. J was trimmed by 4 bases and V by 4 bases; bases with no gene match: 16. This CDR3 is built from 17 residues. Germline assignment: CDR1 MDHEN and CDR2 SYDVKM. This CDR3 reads CASSSIRPRGQLYEQYF. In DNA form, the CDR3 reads TGTGCCAGCAGTTCTATACGCCCCCGGGGACAGCTATACGAGCAGTACTTC.

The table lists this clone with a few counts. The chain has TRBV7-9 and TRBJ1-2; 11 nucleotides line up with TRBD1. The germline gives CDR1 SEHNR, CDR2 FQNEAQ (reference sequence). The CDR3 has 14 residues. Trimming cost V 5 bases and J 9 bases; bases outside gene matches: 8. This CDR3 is CASSPGQGALRYTF. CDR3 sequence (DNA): TGTGCCAGCAGCCCCGGACAGGGGGCGTTACGCTACACCTTC.

CDR3 sequence (DNA): TGTGCCAGCAGGACGGACGTACCCCGGGAAAAACTGTTTTTT. It is translated as CASRTDVPREKLFF. The genes are TRBV2 and TRBJ1-4; D is ambiguous. This CDR3 is built from 14 residues. V lost 6 bases, J lost 8 bases, and 16 bases lay in between. Germline V gene lookup returns CDR1 SNHLY and CDR2 FYNNEI.

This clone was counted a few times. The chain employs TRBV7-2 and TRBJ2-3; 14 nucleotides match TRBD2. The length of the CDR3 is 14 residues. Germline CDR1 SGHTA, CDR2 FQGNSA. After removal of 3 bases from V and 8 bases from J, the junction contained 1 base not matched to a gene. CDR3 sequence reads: CASSLGLAGVTQYF. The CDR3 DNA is TGTGCCAGCAGCTTGGGACTAGCGGGGGTTACGCAGTATTTT. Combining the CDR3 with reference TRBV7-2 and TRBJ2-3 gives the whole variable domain GAGVSQSPSNKVTEKGKDVELRCDPISGHTALYWYRQSLGQGLEFLIYFQGNSAPDKSGLPSDRFSAERTGGSVSTLTIQRTQQEDSAVYLCASSLGLAGVTQYFGPGTRLTVL.

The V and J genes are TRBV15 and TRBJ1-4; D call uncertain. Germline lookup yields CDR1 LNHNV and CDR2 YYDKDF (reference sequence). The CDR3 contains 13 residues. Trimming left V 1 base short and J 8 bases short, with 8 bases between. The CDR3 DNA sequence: TGTGCCACCAGCAGAGGAGGGAAGGAAAAACTGTTTTTT. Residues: CATSRGGKEKLFF.

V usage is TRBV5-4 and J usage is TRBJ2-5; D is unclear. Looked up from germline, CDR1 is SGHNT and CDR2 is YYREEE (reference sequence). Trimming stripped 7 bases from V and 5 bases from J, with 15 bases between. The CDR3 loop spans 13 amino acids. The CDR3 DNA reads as TGTGCCAGCCCCTTAGTTATGATGGAGACCCAGTACTTC. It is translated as CASPLVMMETQYF.

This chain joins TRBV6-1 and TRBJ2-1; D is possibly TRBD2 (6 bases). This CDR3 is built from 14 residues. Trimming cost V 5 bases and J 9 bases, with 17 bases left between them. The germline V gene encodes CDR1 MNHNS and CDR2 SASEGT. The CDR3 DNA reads TGTGCCAGCAGTCGCGGGACTTCCCCCGGTGAGCAGTTCTTC. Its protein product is CASSRGTSPGEQFF.

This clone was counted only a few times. The CDR3 DNA follows: TGTGCCAGCAGTGAAGAAAGATCAGATACGCAGTATTTT. Translation: CASSEERSDTQYF. The V call is TRBV2, the J call TRBJ2-3; no clear D gene. V gave up 1 base and J gave up 4 bases, with 6 bases separating them. This CDR3 spans 13 amino acids. Looked up from germline, CDR1 is SNHLY and CDR2 is FYNNEI. Full variable domain (remainder filled in from reference TRBV2 and TRBJ2-3): EPEVTQTPSHQVTQMGQEVILRCVPISNHLYFYWYRQILGQKVEFLVSFYNNEISEKSEIFDDQFSVERPDGSNFTLKIRSTKLEDSAMYFCASSEERSDTQYFGPGTRLTVL.

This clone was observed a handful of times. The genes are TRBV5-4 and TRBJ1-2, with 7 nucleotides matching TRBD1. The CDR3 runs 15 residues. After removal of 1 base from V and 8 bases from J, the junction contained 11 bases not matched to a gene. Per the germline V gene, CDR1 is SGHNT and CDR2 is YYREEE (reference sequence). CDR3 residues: CASSLPPGQDGGYTF. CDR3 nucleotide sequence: TGTGCCAGCAGCTTGCCTCCTGGACAGGACGGCGGCTACACCTTC.

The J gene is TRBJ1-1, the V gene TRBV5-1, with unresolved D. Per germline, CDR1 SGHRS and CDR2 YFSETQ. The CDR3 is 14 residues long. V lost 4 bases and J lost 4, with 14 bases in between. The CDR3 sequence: CASSHPGPGTEAFF. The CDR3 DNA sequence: TGCGCCAGCAGCCACCCCGGGCCGGGCACTGAAGCTTTCTTT.

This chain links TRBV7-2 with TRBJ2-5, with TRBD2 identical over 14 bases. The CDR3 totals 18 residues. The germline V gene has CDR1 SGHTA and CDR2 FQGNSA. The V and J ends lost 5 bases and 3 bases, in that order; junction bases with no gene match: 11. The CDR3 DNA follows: TGTGCCAGCAGCCCCAGGACTAGCGGGGGGCCGAACGAAGAGACCCAGTACTTC. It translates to CASSPRTSGGPNEETQYF.

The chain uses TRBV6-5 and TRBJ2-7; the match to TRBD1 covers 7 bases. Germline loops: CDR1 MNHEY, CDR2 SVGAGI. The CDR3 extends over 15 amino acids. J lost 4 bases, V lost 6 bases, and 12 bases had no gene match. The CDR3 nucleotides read TGTGCCAGCAGGGGACAGCCCCACAAGCCTTACGAGCAGTACTTC. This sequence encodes CASRGQPHKPYEQYF.

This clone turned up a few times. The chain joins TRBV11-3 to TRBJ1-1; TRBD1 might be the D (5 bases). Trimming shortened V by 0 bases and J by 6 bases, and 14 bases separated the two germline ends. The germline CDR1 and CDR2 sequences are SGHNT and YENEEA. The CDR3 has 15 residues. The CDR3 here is CASSLDPTGGAEAFF. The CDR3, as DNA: TGTGCCAGCAGCTTAGACCCTACGGGAGGGGCTGAAGCTTTCTTT.

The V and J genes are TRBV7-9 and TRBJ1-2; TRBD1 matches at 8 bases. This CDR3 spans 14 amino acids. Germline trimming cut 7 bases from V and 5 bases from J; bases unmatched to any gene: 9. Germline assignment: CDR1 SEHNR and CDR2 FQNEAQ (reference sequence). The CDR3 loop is CASKVTGVEYGYTF. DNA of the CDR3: TGTGCCAGCAAGGTGACAGGGGTGGAATATGGCTACACCTTC.

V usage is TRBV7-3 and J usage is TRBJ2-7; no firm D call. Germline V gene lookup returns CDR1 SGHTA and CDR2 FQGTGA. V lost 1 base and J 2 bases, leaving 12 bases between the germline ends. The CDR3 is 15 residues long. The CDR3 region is CASSLRGADTYEQYF. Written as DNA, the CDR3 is TGTGCCAGCAGCTTAAGGGGTGCGGATACCTACGAGCAGTACTTC.

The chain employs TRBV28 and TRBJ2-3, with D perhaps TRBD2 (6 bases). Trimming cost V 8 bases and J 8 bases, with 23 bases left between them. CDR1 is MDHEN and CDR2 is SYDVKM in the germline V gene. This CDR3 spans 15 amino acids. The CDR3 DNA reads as TGTGCCAGCCGGGGCAACCGGGACTTAGAGGGTACGCAGTATTTT. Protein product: CASRGNRDLEGTQYF.

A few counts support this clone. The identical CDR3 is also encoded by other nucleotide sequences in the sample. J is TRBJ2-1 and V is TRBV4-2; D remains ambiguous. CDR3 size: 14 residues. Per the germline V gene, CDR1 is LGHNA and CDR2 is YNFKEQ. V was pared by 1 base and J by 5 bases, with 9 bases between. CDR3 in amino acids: CASSQVKGNNEQFF. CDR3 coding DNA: TGTGCCAGCAGCCAAGTTAAGGGAAACAATGAGCAGTTCTTC.

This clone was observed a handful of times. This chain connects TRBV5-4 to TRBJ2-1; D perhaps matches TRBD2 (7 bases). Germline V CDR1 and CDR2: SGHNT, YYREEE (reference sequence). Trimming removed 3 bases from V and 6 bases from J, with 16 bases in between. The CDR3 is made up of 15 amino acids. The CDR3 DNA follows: TGTGCCAGCAGCTCGACGGGGGGCCAGGGCAATGAGCAGTTCTTC. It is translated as CASSSTGGQGNEQFF.

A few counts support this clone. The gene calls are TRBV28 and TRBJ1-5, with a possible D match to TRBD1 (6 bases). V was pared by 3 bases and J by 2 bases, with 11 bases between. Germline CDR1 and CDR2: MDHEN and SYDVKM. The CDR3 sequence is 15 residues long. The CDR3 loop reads CASSFGGLGNQPQHF. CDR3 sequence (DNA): TGTGCCAGCAGTTTCGGGGGCTTGGGCAATCAGCCCCAGCATTTT.

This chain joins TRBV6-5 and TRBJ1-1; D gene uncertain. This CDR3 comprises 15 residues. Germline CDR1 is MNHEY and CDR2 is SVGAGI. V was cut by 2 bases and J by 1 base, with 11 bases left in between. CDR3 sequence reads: CASSYRERPNTEAFF. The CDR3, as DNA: TGTGCCAGCAGTTACCGGGAACGGCCGAACACTGAAGCTTTCTTT.

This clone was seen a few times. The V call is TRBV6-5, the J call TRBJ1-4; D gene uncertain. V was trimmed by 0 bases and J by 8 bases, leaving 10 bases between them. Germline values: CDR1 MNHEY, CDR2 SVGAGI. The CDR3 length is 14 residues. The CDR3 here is CASSYSTVGEKLFF. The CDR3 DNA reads TGTGCCAGCAGTTACTCGACGGTTGGGGAAAAACTGTTTTTT.